Below are 21 T cell receptor beta chains sequenced from a single sample in a study of blood T cell repertoires in COVID-19. Generated by immunoSEQ multiplex PCR, the TCRdb table keeps only in-frame clones and is missing some. This table has about 200,000 clones, 80% to 90% appearing once. Sequences were obtained from PBMCs or T cells enriched from blood (not recorded which). Source of these receptors: a woman aged 18-29 years who had recovered from COVID-19.

The chain carries TRBV25-1 and TRBJ1-2; 10 bases are a match to TRBD1. The ends lost 7 bases at V and 8 bases at J; junction bases unmatched: 10. Per the germline V gene, CDR1 is MGHDK and CDR2 is SYGVNS. This CDR3 region has 14 residues. DNA of the CDR3: TGTGCCAGCACCGAGACAGGGGGCGCAGGCGGCTACACCTTC. Protein product: CASTETGGAGGYTF.

The chain employs TRBV7-2 and TRBJ2-1, with a possible D match to TRBD1 (6 bases). V was cut by 4 bases and J by 4 bases, with 14 bases left in between. CDR1 is SGHTA and CDR2 is FQGNSA in the germline V gene. The CDR3 totals 15 residues. In nucleotides, the CDR3 is TGTGCCAGCAGCTCGACAGGAAATACTTACAATGAGCAGTTCTTC. Residues: CASSSTGNTYNEQFF.

The chain links TRBV4-1 to TRBJ2-3, with 10 bases fitting TRBD2. V shed 1 base and J 2 bases; nucleotides not matched to a gene: 3. This CDR3 has 16 amino acids. CDR1 MGHRA and CDR2 YSYEKL come from the germline V gene. CDR3 residues: CASSQVTSGPTDTQYF. In DNA, the CDR3 is TGCGCCAGCAGCCAAGTGACTAGCGGGCCCACAGATACGCAGTATTTT.

The chain couples TRBV28 to TRBJ2-5, with D perhaps TRBD1 (6 bases). This CDR3 comprises 15 residues. The V gene lost 6 bases and the J gene lost 2 bases, with 16 bases spanning the gap. Per the germline V gene, CDR1 is MDHEN and CDR2 is SYDVKM. CDR3 DNA sequence: TGTGCCAGCAGCCCACTTAGGACAGTACAAGAGACCCAGTACTTC. Residues: CASSPLRTVQETQYF.

In DNA form, the CDR3 reads TGTGCCAGCGTATTAAGCACAGATACGCAGTATTTT. Its translation is CASVLSTDTQYF. The V gene is TRBV11-3, the J gene TRBJ2-3, with D unclear. V lost 8 bases and J lost 0, with 6 bases in between. This CDR3 contains 12 residues. CDR1 and CDR2 from the germline V gene are SGHNT and YENEEA.

The chain carries TRBV6-5 and TRBJ1-1; the match to TRBD1 covers 7 bases. Germline CDR1 is MNHEY and CDR2 is SVGAGI. J was trimmed by 1 base and V by 8 bases; bases with no gene match: 4. The CDR3 contains 13 residues. CDR3 bases: TGTGCCAGCGGTCAGGGGGGGAACACTGAAGCTTTCTTT. Translated, it gives CASGQGGNTEAFF.

This chain connects TRBV28 to TRBJ1-6; possible D gene TRBD1, 5 bases. Germline CDR1 reads MDHEN; CDR2 reads SYDVKM. Trimming left V 6 bases short and J 11 bases short, with 20 bases between. This CDR3 has 15 residues. The CDR3 DNA reads as TGTGCCAGCAGGGGGGGAGGGCAGGGTAAGGCACCCCTCCACTTT. Translation: CASRGGGQGKAPLHF.

The chain combines TRBV5-1 with TRBJ2-1; 11 bases align to TRBD2. The CDR3 is made up of 18 amino acids. Germline loops: CDR1 SGHRS, CDR2 YFSETQ. The junction had 9 bases not matched to a gene; V was cut back by 1 base and J by 3 bases. The DNA of the CDR3 is TGCGCCAGCAGCTTGACCTTACTAGCGGGGGCAATCTACAATGAGCAGTTCTTC. As protein: CASSLTLLAGAIYNEQFF.

This clone was seen a single time. This chain links TRBV2 with TRBJ1-2, with 10 bases aligning to TRBD1. Per the germline V gene, CDR1 is SNHLY and CDR2 is FYNNEI. This CDR3 comprises 11 residues. The trim removed 11 bases at V and 8 bases at J, leaving 5 bases unmatched. The CDR3 bases are TGTGCCGGAGACAGGGGGCCCGGCTACACCTTC. It is translated as CAGDRGPGYTF.

This clone showed up just once. This rearrangement joins TRBV28 to TRBJ2-7; 10 bases line up with TRBD2. CDR1 and CDR2 from the germline V gene are MDHEN and SYDVKM. V gave up 5 bases and J gave up 3 bases; unmatched junction bases: 7. The CDR3 consists of 15 residues. The CDR3 region is CASSQLAGLRYEQYF. In DNA, the CDR3 is TGTGCCAGCAGTCAACTAGCGGGGCTACGCTACGAGCAGTACTTC.

This clone was detected once. CDR3 protein: CSVDQQGWGTEAFF. CDR3 nucleotide sequence: TGCAGCGTTGATCAACAGGGATGGGGAACTGAAGCTTTCTTT. The chain employs TRBV29-1 and TRBJ1-1; TRBD1 might be the D (6 bases). CDR3 length: 14 amino acids. Germline CDR1 and CDR2: SQVTM and ANQGSEA. Trimming left V 3 bases short and J 5 bases short, with 16 bases between.

This rearrangement joins TRBV19 to TRBJ2-1; 9 nucleotides agree with TRBD2. Germline loops: CDR1 LNHDA, CDR2 SQIVND (reference sequence). The CDR3 has 15 residues. J was trimmed by 2 bases and V by 9 bases; bases with no gene match: 8. In nucleotides, the CDR3 is TGTGCCAGCACAAAAGTAGCGGGGGCCTACAATGAGCAGTTCTTC. It specifies CASTKVAGAYNEQFF.

This clone was seen a single time. The chain has TRBV9 and TRBJ1-6; no firm D call. The CDR3 is made up of 12 amino acids. Trimming took off 4 bases at V and 7 bases at J, with 6 bases between the two ends. CDR1 is SGDLS and CDR2 is YYNGEE in the germline V gene. The CDR3 nucleotides read TGTGCCAGCAGCCCTCTGAATTCACCCCTCCACTTT. Translation gives CASSPLNSPLHF.

The chain carries TRBV28 and TRBJ1-3; 7 bases agree with TRBD1. The CDR3 is 15 amino acids. The germline V gene encodes CDR1 MDHEN and CDR2 SYDVKM. V shed 11 bases, J shed 3 bases, and the junction held 13 bases outside the gene matches. As DNA, the CDR3 is TGTGCCTGTCGGGCAGGGGGAAATTATGGAAACACCATATATTTT. Protein: CACRAGGNYGNTIYF.

This chain joins TRBV19 and TRBJ1-5, with a possible D match to TRBD1 (6 bases). This CDR3 spans 16 amino acids. Germline-derived CDR1 and CDR2 are LNHDA and SQIVND (reference sequence). V gave up 7 bases and J gave up 1 base, with 17 bases separating them. DNA for the CDR3: TGTGCCAGTACCCTAGGCGGGGGCCGGAGCAATCAGCCCCAGCATTTT. It translates to CASTLGGGRSNQPQHF.

This chain connects TRBV7-9 to TRBJ1-2; 7 nucleotides line up with TRBD1. The CDR3 sequence is 14 residues long. With V trimmed by 1 base and J by 4 bases, 3 bases remained unmatched. Per the germline V gene, CDR1 is SEHNR and CDR2 is FQNEAQ (reference sequence). The CDR3 DNA reads TGTGCCAGCAGCTTAGGGAACAGGGGCTATGGCTACACCTTC. Translating it yields CASSLGNRGYGYTF.

The chain couples TRBV7-8 to TRBJ1-3, with TRBD1 as a possible D gene (5 bases). Trimming removed 3 bases at V and 0 bases at J, with 18 bases between. CDR1 is SGHVS and CDR2 is FQNEAQ in the germline V gene. This CDR3 is 18 amino acids long. This CDR3 is CASSLIGYTGASGNTIYF. CDR3 in DNA: TGTGCCAGCAGCTTGATTGGCTATACAGGCGCCTCTGGAAACACCATATATTTT.

The chain combines TRBV5-1 with TRBJ1-2; TRBD1 matches 10 bases. This CDR3 spans 15 amino acids. Germline V gene data show CDR1 as SGHRS and CDR2 as YFSETQ. V trimming: 0 bases; J trimming: 8 bases; junction bases outside the gene matches: 7. In DNA form, the CDR3 reads TGCGCCAGCAGCTTGGAGACAGGGGGCGCAAGGGGCTACACCTTC. Protein: CASSLETGGARGYTF.

This clone occurred once. The V and J genes are TRBV4-1 and TRBJ1-4, with TRBD1 matching 7 bases. The trim removed 6 bases at V and 4 bases at J, leaving 5 bases unmatched. The CDR3 has 14 amino acids. Germline CDR1 is MGHRA and CDR2 is YSYEKL. The CDR3 sequence is CASSGTAINEKLFF. CDR3 bases: TGCGCCAGCAGTGGGACAGCTATTAATGAAAAACTGTTTTTT.

This chain connects TRBV4-1 to TRBJ1-2; the D is unclear. V was shortened by 1 base and J by 4 bases, with 10 bases between the two germline ends. The CDR3 is 14 residues long. Germline CDR1 reads MGHRA; CDR2 reads YSYEKL. The CDR3: CASSQGDASYGYTF. As DNA, the CDR3 is TGCGCCAGCAGCCAAGGTGATGCCAGCTATGGCTACACCTTC.

CDR3 DNA sequence: TGTGCCAGCAGTTACGGGGGCGGCTTTGGCAATCAGCCCCAGCATTTT. Protein product: CASSYGGGFGNQPQHF. The rearrangement joins TRBV6-6 to TRBJ1-5; perhaps TRBD1 as D (6 bases). The CDR3 is 16 amino acids. Germline V gives CDR1 MNHNY, CDR2 SVGAGI (reference sequence). V lost 2 bases and J lost 2, with 13 bases in between.